This note documents a single T cell receptor beta chain sequence. What it binds is unknown. This entry comes from a study of T cell repertoires in ileal Crohn's disease. Turning to the study itself: Median disease duration was about 7.9 years; about 37% smoked at surgery. Surgery for a complication: stricturing in about 61%, penetrating in 39%. TCRB immunosequencing input was about 520 nanograms of biopsy DNA per sample.

Per germline, CDR1 MNHEY and CDR2 SMNVEV (reference sequence). Trimming shortened V by 3 bases and J by 3 bases, and 18 bases separated the two germline ends. This CDR3 comprises 16 residues. Time point denoted: proximal margin of the surgical specimen (macroscopically non-inflamed). The assay was immunoSEQ multiplex PCR, and TCRdb's table has in-frame clones only and misses some. The sample includes roughly 7,000 clones, around 78% of them seen just once. Study observations and caveats: Mucosal expansions were suggested to be mainly CD8 T cells.

The TCR comes from an adult with Crohn's disease. V gene TRBV27 combines with J gene TRBJ2-7; D call uncertain. The specimen sequenced was ileal tissue. The CDR3 region is CASSFISRHPNYEQYF. DNA for the CDR3: TGTGCCAGCAGTTTTATATCGAGACATCCTAACTACGAGCAGTACTTC.